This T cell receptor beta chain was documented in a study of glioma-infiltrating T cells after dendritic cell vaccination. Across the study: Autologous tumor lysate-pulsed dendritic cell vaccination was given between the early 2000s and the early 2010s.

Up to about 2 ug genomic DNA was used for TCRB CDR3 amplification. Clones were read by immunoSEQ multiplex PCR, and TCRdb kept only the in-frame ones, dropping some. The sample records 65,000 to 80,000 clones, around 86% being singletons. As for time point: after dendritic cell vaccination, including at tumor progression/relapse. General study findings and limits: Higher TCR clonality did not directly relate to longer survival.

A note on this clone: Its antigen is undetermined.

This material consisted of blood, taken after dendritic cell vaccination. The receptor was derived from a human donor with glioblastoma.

The chain's CDR3 is CASSLGNPDRDQFF. The CDR3 bases are TGTGCCAGCAGTTTAGGAAATCCTGACAGGGACCAGTTCTTC. The V and J genes are TRBV27 and TRBJ2-1, with 7 bases identical to TRBD1. Germline CDR1 and CDR2: MNHEY and SMNVEV (reference sequence). V shed 2 bases and J 13 bases; nucleotides not matched to a gene: 11. This CDR3 comprises 14 residues.